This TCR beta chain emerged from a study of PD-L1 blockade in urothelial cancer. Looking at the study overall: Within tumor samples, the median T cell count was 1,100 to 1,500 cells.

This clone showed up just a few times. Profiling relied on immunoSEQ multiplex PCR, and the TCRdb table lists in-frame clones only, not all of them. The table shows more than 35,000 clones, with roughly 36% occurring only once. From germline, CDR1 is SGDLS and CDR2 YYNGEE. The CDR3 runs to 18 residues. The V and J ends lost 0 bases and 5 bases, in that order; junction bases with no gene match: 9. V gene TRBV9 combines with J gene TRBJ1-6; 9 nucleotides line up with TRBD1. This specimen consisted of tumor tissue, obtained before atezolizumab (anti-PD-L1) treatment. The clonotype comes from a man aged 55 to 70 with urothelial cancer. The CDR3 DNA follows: TGTGCCAGCAGCGTAGAGATCACAGGGGGCCGTAATAATTCACCCCTCCACTTT. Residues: CASSVEITGGRNNSPLHF.